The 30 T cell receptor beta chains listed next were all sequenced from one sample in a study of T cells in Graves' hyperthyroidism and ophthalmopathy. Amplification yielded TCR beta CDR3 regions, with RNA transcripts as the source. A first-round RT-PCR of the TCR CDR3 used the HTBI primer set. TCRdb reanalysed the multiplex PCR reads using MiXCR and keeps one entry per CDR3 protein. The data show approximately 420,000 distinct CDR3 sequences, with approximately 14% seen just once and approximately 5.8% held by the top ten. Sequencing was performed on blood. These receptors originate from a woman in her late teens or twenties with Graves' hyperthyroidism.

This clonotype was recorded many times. CDR3 in amino acids: CASSLGTPKGETQYF. The DNA for the CDR3 is TGTGCCAGCAGCCTCGGGACTCCCAAAGGGGAGACCCAGTACTTC. V is TRBV9 and J is TRBJ2-5; a possible D gene is TRBD2 (6 bases). The CDR3 extends over 15 amino acids. The V gene lost 4 bases and the J gene lost 5 bases, with 18 bases spanning the gap. Looked up from germline, CDR1 is SGDLS and CDR2 is YYNGEE.

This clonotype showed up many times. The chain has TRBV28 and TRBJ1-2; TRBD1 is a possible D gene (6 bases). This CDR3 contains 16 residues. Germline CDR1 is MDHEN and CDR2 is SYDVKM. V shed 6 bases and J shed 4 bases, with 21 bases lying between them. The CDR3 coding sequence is TGTGCCAGCAGATCTCTGGGGGACACAAGATTCTATGGCTACACCTTC. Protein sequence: CASRSLGDTRFYGYTF.

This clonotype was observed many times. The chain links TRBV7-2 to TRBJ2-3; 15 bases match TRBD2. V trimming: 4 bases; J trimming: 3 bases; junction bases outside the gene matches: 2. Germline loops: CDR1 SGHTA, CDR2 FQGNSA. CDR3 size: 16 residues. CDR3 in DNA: TGTGCCAGCAGCTCGGGACTAGCGGGAGGTACAGATACGCAGTATTTT. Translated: CASSSGLAGGTDTQYF.

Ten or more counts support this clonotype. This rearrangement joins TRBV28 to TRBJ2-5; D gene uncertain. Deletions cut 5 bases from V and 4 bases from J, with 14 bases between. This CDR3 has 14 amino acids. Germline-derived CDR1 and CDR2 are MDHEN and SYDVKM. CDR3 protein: CASSPAPPVETQYF. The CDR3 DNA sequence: TGTGCCAGCAGTCCTGCCCCCCCTGTAGAGACCCAGTACTTC. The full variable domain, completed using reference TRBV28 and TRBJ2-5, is DVKVTQSSRYLVKRTGEKVFLECVQDMDHENMFWYRQDPGLGLRLIYFSYDVKMKEKGDIPEGYSVSREKKERFSLILESASTNQTSMYLCASSPAPPVETQYFGPGTRLLVL.

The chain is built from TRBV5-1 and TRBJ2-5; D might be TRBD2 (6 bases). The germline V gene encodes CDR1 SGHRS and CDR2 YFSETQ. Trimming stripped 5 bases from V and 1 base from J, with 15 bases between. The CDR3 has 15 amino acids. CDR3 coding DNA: TGCGCCAGCAGTATGGAGGGGATGGGCCAAGAGACCCAGTACTTC. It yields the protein CASSMEGMGQETQYF. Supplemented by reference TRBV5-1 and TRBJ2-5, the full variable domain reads KAGVTQTPRYLIKTRGQQVTLSCSPISGHRSVSWYQQTPGQGLQFLFEYFSETQRNKGNFPGRFSGRQFSNSRSEMNVSTLELGDSALYLCASSMEGMGQETQYFGPGTRLLVL.

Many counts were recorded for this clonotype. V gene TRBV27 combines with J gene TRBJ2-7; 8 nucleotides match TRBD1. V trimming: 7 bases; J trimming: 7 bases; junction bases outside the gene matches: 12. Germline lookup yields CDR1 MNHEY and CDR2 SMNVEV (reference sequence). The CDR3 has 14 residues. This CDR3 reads CASTPRTGQFEQYF. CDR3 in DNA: TGTGCCAGCACCCCCCGGACAGGGCAATTTGAGCAGTACTTC.

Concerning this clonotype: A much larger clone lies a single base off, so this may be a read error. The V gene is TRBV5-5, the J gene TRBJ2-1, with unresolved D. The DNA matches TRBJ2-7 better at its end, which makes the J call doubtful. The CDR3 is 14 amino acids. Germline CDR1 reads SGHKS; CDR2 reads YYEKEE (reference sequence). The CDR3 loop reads CASSLVSSYNEQYF. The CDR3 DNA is TGTGCCAGCAGCTTGGTCAGTTCCTACAATGAGCAGTACTTC.

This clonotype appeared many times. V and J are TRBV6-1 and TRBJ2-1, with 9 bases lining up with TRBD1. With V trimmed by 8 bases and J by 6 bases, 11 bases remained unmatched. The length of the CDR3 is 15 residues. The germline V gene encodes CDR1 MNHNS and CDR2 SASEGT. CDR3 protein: CASSGYRGQGNEQFF. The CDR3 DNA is TGTGCCAGCTCCGGGTACCGGGGACAGGGCAATGAGCAGTTCTTC.

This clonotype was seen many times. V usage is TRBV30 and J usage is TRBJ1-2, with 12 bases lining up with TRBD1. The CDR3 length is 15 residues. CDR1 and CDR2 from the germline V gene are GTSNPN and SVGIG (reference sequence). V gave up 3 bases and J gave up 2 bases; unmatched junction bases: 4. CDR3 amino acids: CAWRTGTGGNYGYTF. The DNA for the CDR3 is TGTGCCTGGAGAACCGGGACAGGGGGCAACTATGGCTACACCTTC. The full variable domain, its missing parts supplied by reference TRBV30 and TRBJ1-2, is SQTIHQWPATLVQPVGSPLSLECTVEGTSNPNLYWYRQAAGRGLQLLFYSVGIGQISSEVPQNLSASRPQDRQFILSSKKLLLSDSGFYLCAWRTGTGGNYGYTFGSGTRLTVV.

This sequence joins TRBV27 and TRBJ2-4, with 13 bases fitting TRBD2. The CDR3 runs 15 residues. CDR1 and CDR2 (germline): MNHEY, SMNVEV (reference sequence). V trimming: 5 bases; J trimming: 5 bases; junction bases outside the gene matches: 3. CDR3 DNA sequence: TGTGCCAGCAGTCGCGGACTAGCGGGGGAAAACATTCAGTACTTC. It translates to CASSRGLAGENIQYF.

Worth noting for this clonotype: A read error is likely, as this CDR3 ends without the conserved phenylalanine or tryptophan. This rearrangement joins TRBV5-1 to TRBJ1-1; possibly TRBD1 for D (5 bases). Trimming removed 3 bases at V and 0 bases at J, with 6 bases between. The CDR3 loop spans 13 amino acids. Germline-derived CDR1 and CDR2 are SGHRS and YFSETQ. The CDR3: CASSWGVNTEAFL. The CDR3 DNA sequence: TGCGCCAGCAGCTGGGGCGTGAACACTGAAGCTTTCCTT.

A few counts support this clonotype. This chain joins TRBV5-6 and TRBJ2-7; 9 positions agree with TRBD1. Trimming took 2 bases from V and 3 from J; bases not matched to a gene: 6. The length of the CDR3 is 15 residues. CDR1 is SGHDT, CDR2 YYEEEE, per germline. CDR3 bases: TGTGCCAGCAGCTTAACCCGGGACAGGGTCTACGAGCAGTACTTC. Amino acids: CASSLTRDRVYEQYF. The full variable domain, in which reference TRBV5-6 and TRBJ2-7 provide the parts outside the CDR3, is DAGVTQSPTHLIKTRGQQVTLRCSPKSGHDTVSWYQQALGQGPQFIFQYYEEEERQRGNFPDRFSGHQFPNYSSELNVNALLLGDSALYLCASSLTRDRVYEQYFGPGTRLTVT.

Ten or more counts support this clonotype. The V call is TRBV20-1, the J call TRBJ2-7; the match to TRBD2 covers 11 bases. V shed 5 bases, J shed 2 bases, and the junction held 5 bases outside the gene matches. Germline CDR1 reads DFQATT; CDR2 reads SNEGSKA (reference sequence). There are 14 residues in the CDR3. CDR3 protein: CSARLAGGTYEQYF. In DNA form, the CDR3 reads TGCAGTGCTCGCCTAGCGGGAGGCACCTACGAGCAGTACTTC.

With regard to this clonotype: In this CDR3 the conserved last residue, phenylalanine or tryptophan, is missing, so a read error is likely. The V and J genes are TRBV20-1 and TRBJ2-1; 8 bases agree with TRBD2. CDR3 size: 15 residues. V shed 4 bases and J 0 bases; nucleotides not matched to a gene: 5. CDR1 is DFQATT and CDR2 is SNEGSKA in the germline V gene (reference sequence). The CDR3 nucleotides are TGCAGTGCTATCACCGGGACTAGCTCCTACAATGAGCAGTTCTCC. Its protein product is CSAITGTSSYNEQFS.

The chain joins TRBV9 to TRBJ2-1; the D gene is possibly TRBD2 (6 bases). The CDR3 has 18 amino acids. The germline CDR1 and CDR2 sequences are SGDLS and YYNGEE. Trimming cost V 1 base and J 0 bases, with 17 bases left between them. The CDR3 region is CASSVRLLSGSSYNEQFF. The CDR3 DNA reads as TGTGCCAGCAGCGTAAGGTTGCTTAGCGGAAGCTCCTACAATGAGCAGTTCTTC.

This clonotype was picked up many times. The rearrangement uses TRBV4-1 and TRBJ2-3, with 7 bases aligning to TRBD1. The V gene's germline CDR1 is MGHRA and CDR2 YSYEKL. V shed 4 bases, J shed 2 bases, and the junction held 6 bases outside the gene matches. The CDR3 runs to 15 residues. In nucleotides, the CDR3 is TGCGCCAGCAGCCGACAGGGCTCTTACACAGATACGCAGTATTTT. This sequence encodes CASSRQGSYTDTQYF.

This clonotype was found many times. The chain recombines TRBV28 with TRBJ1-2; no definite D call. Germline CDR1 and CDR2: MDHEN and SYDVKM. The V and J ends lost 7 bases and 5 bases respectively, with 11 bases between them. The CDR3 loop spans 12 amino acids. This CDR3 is CASTGLRYGYTF. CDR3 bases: TGTGCCAGCACAGGACTTCGGTATGGCTACACCTTC.

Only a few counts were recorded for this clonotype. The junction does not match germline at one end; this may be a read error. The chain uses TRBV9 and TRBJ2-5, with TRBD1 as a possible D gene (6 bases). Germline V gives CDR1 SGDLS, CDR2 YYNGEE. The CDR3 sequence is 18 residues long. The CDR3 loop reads CASSVGDTGYRLQETQYF. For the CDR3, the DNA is TGTGCTAGCAGCGTAGGGGACACGGGATATAGACTCCAAGAGACCCAGTACTTC.

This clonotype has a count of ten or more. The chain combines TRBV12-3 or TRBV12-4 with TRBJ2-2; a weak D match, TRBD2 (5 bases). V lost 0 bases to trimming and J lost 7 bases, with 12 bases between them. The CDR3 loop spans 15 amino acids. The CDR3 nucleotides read TGTGCCAGCAGTTTAGCGGGAGTGACCGGCGGGGAGCTGTTTTTT. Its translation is CASSLAGVTGGELFF.

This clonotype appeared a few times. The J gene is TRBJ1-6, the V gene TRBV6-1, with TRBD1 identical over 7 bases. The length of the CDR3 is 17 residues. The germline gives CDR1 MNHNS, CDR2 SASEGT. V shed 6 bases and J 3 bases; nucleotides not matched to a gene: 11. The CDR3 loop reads CASSDLDRAVYNSPLHF. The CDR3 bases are TGTGCCAGCAGCGACCTCGACAGGGCGGTCTATAATTCACCCCTCCACTTT.

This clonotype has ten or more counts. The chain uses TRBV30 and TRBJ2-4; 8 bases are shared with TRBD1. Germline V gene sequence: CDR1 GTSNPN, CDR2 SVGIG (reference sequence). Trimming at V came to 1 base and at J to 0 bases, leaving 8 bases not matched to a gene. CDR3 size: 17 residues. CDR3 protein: CAWSATFRGRAKNIQYF. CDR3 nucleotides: TGTGCCTGGAGTGCGACGTTCAGGGGGCGAGCCAAAAACATTCAGTACTTC.

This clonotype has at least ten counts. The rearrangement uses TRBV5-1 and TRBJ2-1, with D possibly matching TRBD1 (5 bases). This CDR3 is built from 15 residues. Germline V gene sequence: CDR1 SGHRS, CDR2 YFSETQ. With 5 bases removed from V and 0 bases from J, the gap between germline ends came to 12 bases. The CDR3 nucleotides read TGCGCCAGCAGTCAAGACAGCAGCTCCTACAATGAGCAGTTCTTC. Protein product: CASSQDSSSYNEQFF.

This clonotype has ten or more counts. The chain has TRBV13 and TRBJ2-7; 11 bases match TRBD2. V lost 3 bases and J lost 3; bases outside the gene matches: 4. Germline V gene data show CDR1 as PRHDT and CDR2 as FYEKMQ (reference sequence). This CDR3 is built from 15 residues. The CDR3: CASSFQLAGDYEQYF. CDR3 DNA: TGTGCCAGCAGCTTCCAACTAGCGGGGGACTACGAGCAGTACTTC.

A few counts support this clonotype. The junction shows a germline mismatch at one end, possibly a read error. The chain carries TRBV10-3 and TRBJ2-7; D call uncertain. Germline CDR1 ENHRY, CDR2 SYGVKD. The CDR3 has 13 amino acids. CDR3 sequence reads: CAISEISENERYF. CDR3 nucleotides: TGTGCCATCAGTGAGATTTCGGAAAACGAGCGGTACTTC.

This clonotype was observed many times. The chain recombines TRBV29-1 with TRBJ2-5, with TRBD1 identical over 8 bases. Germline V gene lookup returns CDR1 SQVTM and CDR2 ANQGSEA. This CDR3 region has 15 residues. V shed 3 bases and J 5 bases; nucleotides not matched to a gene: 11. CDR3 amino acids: CSVDSSGGGMETQYF. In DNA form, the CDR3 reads TGCAGCGTTGATTCGTCAGGGGGCGGCATGGAGACCCAGTACTTC.

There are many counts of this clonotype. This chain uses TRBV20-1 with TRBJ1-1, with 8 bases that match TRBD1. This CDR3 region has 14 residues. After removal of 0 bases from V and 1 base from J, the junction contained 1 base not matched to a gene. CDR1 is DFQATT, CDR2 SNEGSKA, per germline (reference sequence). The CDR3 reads CSARDGTGNTEAFF. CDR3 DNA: TGCAGTGCTAGAGATGGGACAGGGAACACTGAAGCTTTCTTT.

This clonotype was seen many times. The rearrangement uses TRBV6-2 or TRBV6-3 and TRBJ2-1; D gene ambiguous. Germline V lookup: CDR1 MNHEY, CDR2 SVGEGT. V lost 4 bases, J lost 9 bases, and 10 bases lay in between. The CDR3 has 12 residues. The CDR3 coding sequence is TGTGCCAGCAGTTTCCTTAGCTCTGAGCAGTTCTTC. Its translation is CASSFLSSEQFF.

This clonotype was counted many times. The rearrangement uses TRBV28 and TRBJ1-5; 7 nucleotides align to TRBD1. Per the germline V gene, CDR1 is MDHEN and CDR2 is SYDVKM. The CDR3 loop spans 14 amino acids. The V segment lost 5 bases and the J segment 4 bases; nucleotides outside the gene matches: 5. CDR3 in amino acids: CASSTGTVNQPQHF. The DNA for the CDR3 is TGTGCCAGCAGTACAGGGACAGTTAATCAGCCCCAGCATTTT.

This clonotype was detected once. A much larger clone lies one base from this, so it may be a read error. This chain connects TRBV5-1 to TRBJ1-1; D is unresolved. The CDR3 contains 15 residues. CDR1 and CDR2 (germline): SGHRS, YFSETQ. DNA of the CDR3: TGCTCCAGCAGCTTATCCCACGGGAGGAACACTGAAGCTTTCTTT. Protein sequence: CSSSLSHGRNTEAFF.

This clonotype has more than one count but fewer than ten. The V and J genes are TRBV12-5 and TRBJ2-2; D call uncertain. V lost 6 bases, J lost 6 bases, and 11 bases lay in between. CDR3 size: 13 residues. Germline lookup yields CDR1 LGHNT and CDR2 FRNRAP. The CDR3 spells CASGYTKAGELFF. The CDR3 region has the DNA TGTGCTAGTGGCTACACAAAGGCCGGGGAGCTGTTTTTT. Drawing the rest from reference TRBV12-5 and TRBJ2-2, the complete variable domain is DARVTQTPRHKVTEMGQEVTMRCQPILGHNTVFWYRQTMMQGLELLAYFRNRAPLDDSGMPKDRFSAEMPDATLATLKIQPSEPRDSAVYFCASGYTKAGELFFGEGSRLTVL.